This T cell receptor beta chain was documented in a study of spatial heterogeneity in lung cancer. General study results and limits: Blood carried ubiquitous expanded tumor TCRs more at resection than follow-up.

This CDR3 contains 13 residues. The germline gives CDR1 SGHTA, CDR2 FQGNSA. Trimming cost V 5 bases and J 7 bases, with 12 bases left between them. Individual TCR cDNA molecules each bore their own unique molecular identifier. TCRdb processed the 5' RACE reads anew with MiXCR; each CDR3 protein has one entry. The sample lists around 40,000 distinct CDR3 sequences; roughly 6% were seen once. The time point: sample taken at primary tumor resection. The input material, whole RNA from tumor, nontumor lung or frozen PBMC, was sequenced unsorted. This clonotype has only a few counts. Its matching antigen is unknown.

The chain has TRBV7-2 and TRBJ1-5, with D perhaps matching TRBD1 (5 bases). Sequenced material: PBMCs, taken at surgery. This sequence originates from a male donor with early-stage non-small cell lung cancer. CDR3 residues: CASSIGEGQPQHF. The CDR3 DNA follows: TGTGCCAGCAGCATCGGGGAGGGGCAGCCCCAGCATTTT.